Included here is one TCR beta chain sequence, with context. Antigen specificity is unknown. The entry originates in a study of early stage breast cancer tumors. Across the whole study: ER+/PR+/HER2- status applied to about 70% of the 16 invasive breast tumors. The ER+/PR+/HER2- tumors included seven or eight ductal and a few lobular carcinomas. Samples were sequenced at about 10-fold average coverage. Points from the study as a whole: Blood repertoires resembled normal breast more than tumor.

The protocol was immunoSEQ multiplex PCR, while the TCRdb copy is restricted to in-frame clones and leaves out a portion. In the table there are some 14,000 clones, about four fifths of which are singletons. The sequenced material came from normal breast tissue next to the tumor. This clonotype originated in a person aged 45-60 years with breast cancer.

The chain's CDR3 is CASSLLADSTDTQYF. The DNA for the CDR3 is TGTGCCAGCAGCTTACTAGCGGATAGCACAGATACGCAGTATTTT. The chain employs TRBV11-2 and TRBJ2-3, with 7 bases identical to TRBD2. This CDR3 has 15 amino acids. Germline trimming cut 2 bases from V and 0 bases from J; bases unmatched to any gene: 2. Germline CDR1 reads SGHAT; CDR2 reads FQNNGV.